The text below deals with one TCR beta chain. The antigen is not known. Germline V gene lookup returns CDR1 MRHNA and CDR2 SNTAGT. The CDR3 loop spans 15 amino acids. Unmatched junction bases numbered 1, after V lost 3 bases and J lost 2 bases. This sample is drawn from a study of cytomegalovirus exposure and HLA in healthy donors. Broader study findings: In a later analysis, most CMV-associated TCR beta chains appeared HLA-restricted. Through in vitro validation, three CMV-associated chains were shown to be specific for CMV antigens. Later, an analysis showed that TCR beta chains associated with HLA were more clonally expanded than others that were equally common. About 87% or about 30% of the time was how often most TCR beta V segments were productive, according to an earlier analysis.

The PCR made use of 60 Vbeta and 13 Jbeta primers. Profiled with immunoSEQ multiplex PCR; TCRdb holds only in-frame clones, not every one. The top ten hold about 3.3% of the sample, which has some 120,000 clones, 75% to 85% seen once. This rearrangement joins TRBV6-4 to TRBJ2-1; TRBD2 aligns across 10 bases. The TCR originated in a male donor in good health and CMV-seronegative. The specimen sequenced was PBMCs. CDR3 nucleotides: TGTGCCAGCAGTGAAGCGGGGGGGACCTACAATGAGCAGTTCTTC. It translates to CASSEAGGTYNEQFF.